This entry is about one T cell receptor beta chain. The table came from immunoSEQ multiplex PCR; TCRdb's copy has only in-frame clones and leaves some out. The repertoire holds approximately 500,000 clones, roughly 91% seen once, with roughly 8.3% in the top ten. This sample stems from a study of blood T cell repertoires in COVID-19. Seattle cases were enrolled at active infection and followed longitudinally. CDR1 SNHLY and CDR2 FYNNEI come from the germline V gene. The V end was cut by 0 bases, the J end by 6 bases, with 12 bases between. This CDR3 is 15 amino acids long. The specimen sequenced was peripheral blood. This rearrangement joins TRBV2 to TRBJ1-5; possible D gene TRBD1, 5 bases. The receptor was isolated from a woman aged 50 to 60 with COVID-19, enrolled during active disease. Here the CDR3 DNA reads TGTGCCAGCAGTGAAGCCCGGGGGGAAGGTCAGCCCCAGCATTTT. It yields the protein CASSEARGEGQPQHF.